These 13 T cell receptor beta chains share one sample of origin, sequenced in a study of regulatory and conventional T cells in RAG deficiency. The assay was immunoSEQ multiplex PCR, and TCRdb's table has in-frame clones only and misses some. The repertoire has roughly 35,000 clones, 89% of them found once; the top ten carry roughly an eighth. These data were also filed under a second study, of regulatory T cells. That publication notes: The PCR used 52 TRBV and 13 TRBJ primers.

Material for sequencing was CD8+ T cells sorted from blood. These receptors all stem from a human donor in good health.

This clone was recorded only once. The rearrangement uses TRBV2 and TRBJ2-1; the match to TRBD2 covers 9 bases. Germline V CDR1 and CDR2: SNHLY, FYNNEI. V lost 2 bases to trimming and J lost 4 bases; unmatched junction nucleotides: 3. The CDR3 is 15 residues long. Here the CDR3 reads CASSESAGGYNEQFF. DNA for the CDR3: TGTGCCAGCAGTGAATCAGCGGGAGGATACAATGAGCAGTTCTTC.

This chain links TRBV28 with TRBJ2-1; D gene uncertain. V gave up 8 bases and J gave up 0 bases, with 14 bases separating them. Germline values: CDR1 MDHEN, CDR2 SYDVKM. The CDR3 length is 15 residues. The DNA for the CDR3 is TGTGCCAGCCGTAATTTTGGTAGCTCCTACAATGAGCAGTTCTTC. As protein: CASRNFGSSYNEQFF.

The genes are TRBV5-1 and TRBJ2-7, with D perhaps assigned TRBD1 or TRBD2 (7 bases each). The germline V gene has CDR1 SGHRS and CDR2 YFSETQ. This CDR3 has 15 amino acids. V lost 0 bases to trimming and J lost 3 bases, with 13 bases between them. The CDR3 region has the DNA TGCGCCAGCAGCTTGGACAGGGGAGGGAACTACGAGCAGTACTTC. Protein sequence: CASSLDRGGNYEQYF.

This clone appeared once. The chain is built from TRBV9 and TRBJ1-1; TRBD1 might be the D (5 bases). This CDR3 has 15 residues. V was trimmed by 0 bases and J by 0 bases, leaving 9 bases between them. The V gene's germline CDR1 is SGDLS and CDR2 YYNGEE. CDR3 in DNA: TGTGCCAGCAGCGTAGGGGACGGGTTGAACACTGAAGCTTTCTTT. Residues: CASSVGDGLNTEAFF.

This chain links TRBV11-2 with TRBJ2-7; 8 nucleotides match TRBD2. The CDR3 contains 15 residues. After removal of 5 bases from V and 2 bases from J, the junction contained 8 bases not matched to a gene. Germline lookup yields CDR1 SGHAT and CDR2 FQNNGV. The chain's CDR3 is CASSPQSGGAYEQYF. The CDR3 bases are TGTGCCAGCAGCCCCCAGAGCGGGGGTGCCTACGAGCAGTACTTC.

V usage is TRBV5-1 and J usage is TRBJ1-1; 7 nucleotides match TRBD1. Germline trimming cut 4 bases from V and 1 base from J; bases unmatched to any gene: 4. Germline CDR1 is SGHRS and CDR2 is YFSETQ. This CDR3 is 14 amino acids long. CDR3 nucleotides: TGCGCCAGCAGCCTCTGGACAGGGAACACTGAAGCTTTCTTT. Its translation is CASSLWTGNTEAFF.

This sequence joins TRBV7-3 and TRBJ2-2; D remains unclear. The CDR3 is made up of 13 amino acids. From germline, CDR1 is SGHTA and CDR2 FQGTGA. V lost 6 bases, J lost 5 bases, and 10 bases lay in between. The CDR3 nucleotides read TGTGCCAGCAGGGACGGGTGGACCGGGGAGCTGTTTTTT. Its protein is CASRDGWTGELFF. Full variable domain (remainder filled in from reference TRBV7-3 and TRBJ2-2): GAGVSQTPSNKVTEKGKYVELRCDPISGHTALYWYRQSLGQGPEFLIYFQGTGAADDSGLPNDRFFAVRPEGSVSTLKIQRTERGDSAVYLCASRDGWTGELFFGEGSRLTVL.

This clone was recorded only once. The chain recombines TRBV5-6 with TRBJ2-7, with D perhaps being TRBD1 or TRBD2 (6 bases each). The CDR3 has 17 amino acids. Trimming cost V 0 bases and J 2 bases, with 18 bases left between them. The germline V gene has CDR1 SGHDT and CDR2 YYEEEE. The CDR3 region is CASSLVRGPRTTYEQYF. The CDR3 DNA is TGTGCCAGCAGCTTGGTTCGGGGGCCAAGAACTACCTACGAGCAGTACTTC.

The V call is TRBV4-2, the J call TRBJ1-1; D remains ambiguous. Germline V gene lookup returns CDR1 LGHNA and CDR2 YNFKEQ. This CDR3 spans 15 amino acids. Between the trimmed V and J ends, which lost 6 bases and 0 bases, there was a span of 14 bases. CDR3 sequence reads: CASRPPKEMNTEAFF. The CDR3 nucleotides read TGTGCCAGCAGACCCCCGAAGGAGATGAACACTGAAGCTTTCTTT.

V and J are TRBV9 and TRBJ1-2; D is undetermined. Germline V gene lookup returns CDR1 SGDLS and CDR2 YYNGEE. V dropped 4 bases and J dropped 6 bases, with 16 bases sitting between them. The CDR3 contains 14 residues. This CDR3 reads CASSWIRGDHGYTF. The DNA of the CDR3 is TGTGCCAGCAGCTGGATCCGGGGAGACCATGGCTACACCTTC.

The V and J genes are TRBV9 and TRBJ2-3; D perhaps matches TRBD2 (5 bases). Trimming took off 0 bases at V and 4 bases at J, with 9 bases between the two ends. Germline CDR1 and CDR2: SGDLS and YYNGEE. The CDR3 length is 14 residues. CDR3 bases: TGTGCCAGCAGCGTAGAGCTTAGCGCAGATACGCAGTATTTT. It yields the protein CASSVELSADTQYF.

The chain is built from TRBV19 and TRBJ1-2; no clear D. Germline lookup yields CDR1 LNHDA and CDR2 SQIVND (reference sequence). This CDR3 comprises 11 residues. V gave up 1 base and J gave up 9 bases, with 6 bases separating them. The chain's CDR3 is CASSIAQSYTF. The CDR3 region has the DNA TGTGCCAGTAGTATAGCGCAGAGCTACACCTTC. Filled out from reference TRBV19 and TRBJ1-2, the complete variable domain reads DGGITQSPKYLFRKEGQNVTLSCEQNLNHDAMYWYRQDPGQGLRLIYYSQIVNDFQKGDIAEGYSVSREKKESFPLTVTSAQKNPTAFYLCASSIAQSYTFGSGTRLTVV.

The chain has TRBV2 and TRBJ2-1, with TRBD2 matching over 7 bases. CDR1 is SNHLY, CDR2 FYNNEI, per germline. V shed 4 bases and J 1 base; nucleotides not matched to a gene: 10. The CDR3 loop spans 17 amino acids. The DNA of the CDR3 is TGTGCCAGCAGTGGGCAGTCTAGCGGTACATCCTACAATGAGCAGTTCTTC. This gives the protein CASSGQSSGTSYNEQFF. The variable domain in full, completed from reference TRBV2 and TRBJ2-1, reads EPEVTQTPSHQVTQMGQEVILRCVPISNHLYFYWYRQILGQKVEFLVSFYNNEISEKSEIFDDQFSVERPDGSNFTLKIRSTKLEDSAMYFCASSGQSSGTSYNEQFFGPGTRLTVL.